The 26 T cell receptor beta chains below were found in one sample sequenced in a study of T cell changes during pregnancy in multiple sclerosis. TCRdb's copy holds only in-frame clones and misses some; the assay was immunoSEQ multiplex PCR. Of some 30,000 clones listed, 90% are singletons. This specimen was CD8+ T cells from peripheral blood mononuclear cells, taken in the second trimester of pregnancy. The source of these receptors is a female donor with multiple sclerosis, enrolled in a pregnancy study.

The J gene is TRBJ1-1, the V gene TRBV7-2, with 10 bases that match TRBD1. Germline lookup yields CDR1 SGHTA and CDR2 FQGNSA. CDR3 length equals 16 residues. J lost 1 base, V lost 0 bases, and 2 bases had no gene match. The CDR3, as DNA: TGTGCCAGCAGCTTAGCCTGGGACAGGGGGAACACTGAAGCTTTCTTT. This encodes CASSLAWDRGNTEAFF. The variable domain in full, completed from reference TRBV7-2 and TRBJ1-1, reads GAGVSQSPSNKVTEKGKDVELRCDPISGHTALYWYRQSLGQGLEFLIYFQGNSAPDKSGLPSDRFSAERTGGSVSTLTIQRTQQEDSAVYLCASSLAWDRGNTEAFFGQGTRLTVV.

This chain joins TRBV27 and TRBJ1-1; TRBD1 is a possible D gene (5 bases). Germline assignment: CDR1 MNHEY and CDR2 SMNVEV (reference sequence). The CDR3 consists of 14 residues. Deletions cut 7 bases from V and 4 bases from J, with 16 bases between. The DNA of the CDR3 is TGTGCCAGCAATGGGGTGGGGGGTCGCACTGAAGCTTTCTTT. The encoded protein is CASNGVGGRTEAFF.

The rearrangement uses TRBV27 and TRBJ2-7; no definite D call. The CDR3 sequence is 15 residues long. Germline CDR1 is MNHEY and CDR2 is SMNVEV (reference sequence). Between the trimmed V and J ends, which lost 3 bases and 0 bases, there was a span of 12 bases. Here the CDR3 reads CASSLPAPGSYEQYF. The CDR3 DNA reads TGTGCCAGCAGTTTGCCAGCGCCGGGCTCCTACGAGCAGTACTTC.

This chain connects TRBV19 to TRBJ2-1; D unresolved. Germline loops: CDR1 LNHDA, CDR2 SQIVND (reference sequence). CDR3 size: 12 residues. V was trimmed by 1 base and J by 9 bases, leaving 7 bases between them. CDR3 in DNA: TGTGCCAGTAGTATAGGAGTAGTTGAGCAGTTCTTC. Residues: CASSIGVVEQFF.

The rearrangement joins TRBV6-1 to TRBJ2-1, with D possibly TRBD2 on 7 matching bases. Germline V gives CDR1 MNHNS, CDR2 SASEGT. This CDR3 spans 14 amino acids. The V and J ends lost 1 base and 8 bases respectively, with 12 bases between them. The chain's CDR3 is CASSEEGGDYEQFF. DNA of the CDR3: TGTGCCAGCAGTGAAGAGGGGGGGGACTATGAGCAGTTCTTC.

The DNA for the CDR3 is TGTGCCAGCAGCCTCTCGCAAGACTCCCAAGAGACCCAGTACTTC. As protein: CASSLSQDSQETQYF. The chain employs TRBV4-2 and TRBJ2-5; no clear D gene. The CDR3 length is 15 residues. V was shortened by 4 bases and J by 1 base, with 13 bases between the two germline ends. The germline CDR1 and CDR2 sequences are LGHNA and YNFKEQ.

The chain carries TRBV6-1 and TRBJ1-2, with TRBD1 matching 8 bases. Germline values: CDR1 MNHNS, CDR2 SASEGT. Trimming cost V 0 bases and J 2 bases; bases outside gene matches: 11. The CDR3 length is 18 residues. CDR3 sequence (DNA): TGTGCCAGCAGTGAAGCCTCACGGGACAGGTGGGCCAACTATGGCTACACCTTC. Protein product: CASSEASRDRWANYGYTF.

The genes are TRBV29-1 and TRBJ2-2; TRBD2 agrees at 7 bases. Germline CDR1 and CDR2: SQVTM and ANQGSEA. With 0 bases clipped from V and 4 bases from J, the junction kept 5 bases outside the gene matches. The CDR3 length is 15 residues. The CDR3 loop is CSVEDEGGPTGELFF. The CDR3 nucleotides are TGCAGCGTTGAAGATGAGGGAGGGCCCACCGGGGAGCTGTTTTTT.

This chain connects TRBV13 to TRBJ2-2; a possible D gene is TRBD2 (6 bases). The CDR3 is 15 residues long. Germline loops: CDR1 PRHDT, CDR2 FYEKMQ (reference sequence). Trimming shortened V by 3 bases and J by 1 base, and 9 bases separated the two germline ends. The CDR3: CASSFGSGNTGELFF. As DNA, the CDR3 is TGTGCCAGCAGCTTCGGGAGCGGGAACACCGGGGAGCTGTTTTTT.

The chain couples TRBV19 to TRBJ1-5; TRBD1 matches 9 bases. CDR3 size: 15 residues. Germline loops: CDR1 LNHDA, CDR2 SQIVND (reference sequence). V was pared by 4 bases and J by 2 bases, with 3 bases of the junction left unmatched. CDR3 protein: CASSTRTGGNQPQHF. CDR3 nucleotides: TGTGCCAGTAGTACGAGGACAGGGGGCAATCAGCCCCAGCATTTT.

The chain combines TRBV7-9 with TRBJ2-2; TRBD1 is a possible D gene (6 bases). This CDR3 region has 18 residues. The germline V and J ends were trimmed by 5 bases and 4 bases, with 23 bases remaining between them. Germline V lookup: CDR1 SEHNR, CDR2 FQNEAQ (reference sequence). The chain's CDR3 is CASSRARNRAGSTGELFF. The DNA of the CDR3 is TGTGCCAGCAGCAGAGCTCGAAACAGGGCAGGGAGCACCGGGGAGCTGTTTTTT. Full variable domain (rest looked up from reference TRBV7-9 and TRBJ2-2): DTGVSQNPRHKITKRGQNVTFRCDPISEHNRLYWYRQTLGQGPEFLTYFQNEAQLEKSRLLSDRFSAERPKGSFSTLEIQRTEQGDSAMYLCASSRARNRAGSTGELFFGEGSRLTVL.

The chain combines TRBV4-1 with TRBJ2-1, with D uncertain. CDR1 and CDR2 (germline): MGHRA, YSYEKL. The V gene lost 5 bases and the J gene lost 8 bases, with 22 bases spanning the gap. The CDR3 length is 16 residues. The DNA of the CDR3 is TGCGCCAGCAGCATCAAGATCGATGTAGTATCGGATGAGCAGTTCTTC. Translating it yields CASSIKIDVVSDEQFF.

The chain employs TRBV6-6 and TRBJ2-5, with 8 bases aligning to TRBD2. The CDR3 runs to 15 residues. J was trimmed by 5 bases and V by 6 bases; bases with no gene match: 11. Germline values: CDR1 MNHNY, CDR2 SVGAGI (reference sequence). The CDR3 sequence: CASSPQRGTGETQYF. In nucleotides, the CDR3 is TGTGCCAGCAGCCCCCAGCGGGGGACCGGGGAGACCCAGTACTTC.

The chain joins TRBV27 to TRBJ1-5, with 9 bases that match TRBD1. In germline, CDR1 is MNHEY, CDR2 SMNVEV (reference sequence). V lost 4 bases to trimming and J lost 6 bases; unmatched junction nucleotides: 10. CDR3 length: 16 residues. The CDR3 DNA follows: TGTGCCAGCAGTTCGCGGACAGGGGAATGGGGTCAGCCCCAGCATTTT. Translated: CASSSRTGEWGQPQHF.

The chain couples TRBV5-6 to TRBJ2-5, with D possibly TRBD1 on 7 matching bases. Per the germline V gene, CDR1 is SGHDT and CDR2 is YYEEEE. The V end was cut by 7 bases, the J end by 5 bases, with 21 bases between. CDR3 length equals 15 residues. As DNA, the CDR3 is TGTGCCAGCCAAGGGGGCTGGGGGGCTAAGGAGACCCAGTACTTC. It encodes CASQGGWGAKETQYF.

The CDR3 protein is CASSLRQGLSNEQFF. The DNA for the CDR3 is TGTGCCAGCAGTCTCAGACAGGGTCTCTCCAATGAGCAGTTCTTC. V is TRBV27 and J is TRBJ2-1, with TRBD1 matching 7 bases. The CDR3 loop spans 15 amino acids. Trimming removed 5 bases from V and 6 bases from J; junction bases left unmatched: 10. The germline V gene encodes CDR1 MNHEY and CDR2 SMNVEV (reference sequence).

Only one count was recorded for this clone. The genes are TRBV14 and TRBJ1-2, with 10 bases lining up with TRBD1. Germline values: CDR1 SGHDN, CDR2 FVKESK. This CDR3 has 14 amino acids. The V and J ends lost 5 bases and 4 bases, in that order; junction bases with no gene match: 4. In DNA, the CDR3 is TGTGCCAGCAGCGGGGACAGGGGCTTCTATGGCTACACCTTC. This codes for CASSGDRGFYGYTF.

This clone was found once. The CDR3 DNA sequence: TGTGCCAGCAGTGAATTCGGCAGGGCTGAGACCCAGTACTTC. Protein sequence: CASSEFGRAETQYF. The chain joins TRBV6-1 to TRBJ2-5; possible D gene TRBD1, 5 bases. From germline, CDR1 is MNHNS and CDR2 SASEGT. The V and J ends lost 2 bases and 5 bases respectively, with 12 bases between them. CDR3 length: 14 amino acids.

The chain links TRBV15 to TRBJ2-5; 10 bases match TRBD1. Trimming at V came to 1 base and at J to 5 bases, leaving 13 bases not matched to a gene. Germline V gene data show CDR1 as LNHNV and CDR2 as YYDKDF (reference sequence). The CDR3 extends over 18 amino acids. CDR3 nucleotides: TGTGCCACCAGCAGAGTTAATCTTGGGACAGGGGATTACGAGACCCAGTACTTC. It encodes CATSRVNLGTGDYETQYF.

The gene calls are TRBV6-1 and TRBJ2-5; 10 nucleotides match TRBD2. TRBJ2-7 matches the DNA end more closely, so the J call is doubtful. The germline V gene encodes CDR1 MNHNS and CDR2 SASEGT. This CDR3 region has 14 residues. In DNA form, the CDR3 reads TGTGCCAGCGGCCTAGCGGGAGACTACTACGAGCAGTACTTC. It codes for CASGLAGDYYEQYF.

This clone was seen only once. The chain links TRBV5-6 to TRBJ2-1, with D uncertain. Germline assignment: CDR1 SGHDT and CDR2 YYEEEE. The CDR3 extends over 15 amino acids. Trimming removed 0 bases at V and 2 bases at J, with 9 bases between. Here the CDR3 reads CASSLALVAYNEQFF. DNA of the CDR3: TGTGCCAGCAGCTTGGCGCTAGTTGCCTACAATGAGCAGTTCTTC.

The CDR3 nucleotides are TGTGCCAGCCTCGCCGGGGGGCTGGCTTTCTTT. It is translated as CASLAGGLAFF. V usage is TRBV6-5 and J usage is TRBJ1-1, with D possibly matching TRBD1 (6 bases). The CDR3 extends over 11 amino acids. With 8 bases removed from V and 11 bases from J, the gap between germline ends came to 15 bases. Germline values: CDR1 MNHEY, CDR2 SVGAGI.

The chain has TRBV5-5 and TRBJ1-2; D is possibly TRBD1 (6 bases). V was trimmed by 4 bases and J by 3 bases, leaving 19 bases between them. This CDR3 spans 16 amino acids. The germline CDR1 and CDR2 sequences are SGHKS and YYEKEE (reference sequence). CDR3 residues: CASSPWGPELYYGYTF. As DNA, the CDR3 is TGTGCCAGCAGCCCCTGGGGGCCCGAACTTTACTATGGCTACACCTTC.

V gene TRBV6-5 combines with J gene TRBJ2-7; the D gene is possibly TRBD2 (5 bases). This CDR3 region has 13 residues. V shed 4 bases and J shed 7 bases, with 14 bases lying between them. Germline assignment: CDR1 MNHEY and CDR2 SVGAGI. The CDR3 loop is CASSLKATGEQYF. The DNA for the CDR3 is TGTGCCAGCAGTTTAAAAGCTACGGGGGAGCAGTACTTC.

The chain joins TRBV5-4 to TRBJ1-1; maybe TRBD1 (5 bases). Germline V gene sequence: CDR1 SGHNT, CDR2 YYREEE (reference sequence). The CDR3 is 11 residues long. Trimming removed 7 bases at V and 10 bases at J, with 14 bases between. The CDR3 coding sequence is TGTGCCAGCCATGGGGGGTTGGCAGCTTTCTTT. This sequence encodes CASHGGLAAFF.

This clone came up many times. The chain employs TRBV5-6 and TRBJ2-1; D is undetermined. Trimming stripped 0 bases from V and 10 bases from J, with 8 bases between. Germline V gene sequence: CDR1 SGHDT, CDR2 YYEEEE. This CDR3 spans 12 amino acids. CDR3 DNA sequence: TGTGCCAGCAGCTTGGAGCAACTAGAGCAGTTCTTC. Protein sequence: CASSLEQLEQFF.